Listed below are T cell receptor beta chains from one sample, sequenced in a study of cytomegalovirus exposure and HLA in healthy donors. Libraries were prepared by immunoSEQ multiplex PCR; TCRdb keeps only in-frame clonotypes and omits some of them. The sample records around 170,000 clones, 76% being singletons. The sample was PBMCs. Source of these receptors: a woman in her twenties or thirties in good health and CMV-seropositive. The CDR3 runs from the conserved cysteine through the conserved F or W. Each record gives: V gene, clone size, J gene, D gene, CDR3 protein, CDR3 DNA. A D gene is named only where the DNA matches it firmly. The size of a clone is reported for some rows only, either as once, few or many, or as a class for expanded clones.

V: TRBV27; size: .; J: TRBJ1-4; D: TRBD1; CDR3: CASSLGQGSEKLFF; DNA: TGTGCCAGCAGTTTAGGACAGGGGAGTGAAAAACTGTTTTTT
V: TRBV15; size: .; J: TRBJ1-4; D: .; CDR3: CATSASLPRSANEKLFF; DNA: TGTGCCACCAGCGCCTCACTCCCCAGGTCCGCTAATGAAAAACTGTTTTTT
V: TRBV6-6; size: .; J: TRBJ1-2; D: TRBD1; CDR3: CAGKRTGSDYGYTF; DNA: TGTGCCGGGAAACGGACAGGATCGGACTATGGCTACACCTTC
V: TRBV30; size: .; J: TRBJ1-4; D: .; CDR3: CAWSLKGGSEKLFF; DNA: TGTGCCTGGAGTCTTAAGGGAGGGAGTGAAAAACTGTTTTTT
V: TRBV7-3; size: .; J: TRBJ2-7; D: TRBD2; CDR3: CASSEPGGEQYF; DNA: TGTGCCAGCAGCGAGCCGGGGGGCGAGCAGTACTTC
V: TRBV28; size: few; J: TRBJ2-2; D: .; CDR3: CASSLWGGGNTGELFF; DNA: TGTGCCAGCAGTTTATGGGGTGGCGGGAACACCGGGGAGCTGTTTTTT
V: TRBV7-9; size: few; J: TRBJ2-7; D: .; CDR3: CSSSFIGVEQYF; DNA: TGTTCCAGCAGCTTTATCGGGGTCGAGCAGTACTTC
V: TRBV28; size: .; J: TRBJ2-5; D: TRBD2; CDR3: CASSQGGGLALETQYF; DNA: TGTGCCAGCAGTCAGGGGGGGGGACTAGCCCTGGAGACCCAGTACTTC
V: TRBV6-5; size: .; J: TRBJ2-5; D: .; CDR3: CASSYSRVAMFQYF; DNA: TGTGCCAGCAGTTACTCGAGGGTGGCCATGTTCCAGTACTTC
V: TRBV9; size: once; J: TRBJ1-2; D: TRBD1; CDR3: CASSVAAGGYGYTF; DNA: TGTGCCAGCAGCGTAGCAGCAGGGGGCTATGGCTACACCTTC
V: TRBV13; size: .; J: TRBJ2-7; D: TRBD1; CDR3: CASSSRQGGNEDSYEQYF; DNA: TGTGCCAGCAGCTCAAGACAGGGCGGTAATGAAGATAGCTACGAGCAGTACTTC
V: TRBV6-8; size: once; J: TRBJ2-1; D: .; CDR3: CASPENGGGPGYNEQFF; DNA: TGTGCCAGCCCCGAGAATGGGGGGGGGCCGGGTTATAATGAGCAGTTCTTC
V: TRBV10-3; size: .; J: TRBJ1-2; D: .; CDR3: CAISEGRSPGDTF; DNA: TGTGCCATCAGTGAAGGAAGATCTCCAGGGGACACCTTC
V: TRBV7-6; size: .; J: TRBJ2-7; D: .; CDR3: CASSLILGDEQYF; DNA: TGTGCCAGCAGCTTAATTTTAGGGGACGAGCAGTACTTC
V: TRBV4-3; size: once; J: TRBJ2-1; D: TRBD1; CDR3: CASSQSDRGNEQFF; DNA: TGCGCCAGCAGCCAGTCCGACAGGGGAAATGAGCAGTTCTTC
V: TRBV15; size: .; J: TRBJ1-5; D: TRBD1; CDR3: CATSRDRQGWQPQHF; DNA: TGTGCCACCAGCAGAGATCGACAGGGGTGGCAGCCCCAGCATTTT
V: TRBV19; size: .; J: TRBJ1-2; D: .; CDR3: CASSSGVGHGYTF; DNA: TGTGCCAGTAGTAGCGGGGTCGGTCATGGCTACACCTTC
V: TRBV28; size: .; J: TRBJ2-7; D: .; CDR3: CASGLPQRYEQYF; DNA: TGTGCCAGCGGACTACCTCAGAGGTACGAGCAGTACTTC
V: TRBV19; size: .; J: TRBJ2-2; D: .; CDR3: CASSHRAGELFF; DNA: TGTGCCAGTAGTCACAGGGCCGGGGAGCTGTTTTTT
V: TRBV7-2; size: .; J: TRBJ1-6; D: .; CDR3: CASSPRGQGNSPLHF; DNA: TGTGCCAGCAGCCCCCGTGGACAAGGGAATTCACCCCTCCACTTT
V: TRBV7-2; size: .; J: TRBJ1-6; D: .; CDR3: CASSLEVRNSPLHF; DNA: TGTGCCAGCAGCTTAGAGGTCAGGAATTCACCCCTCCACTTT
V: TRBV28; size: .; J: TRBJ2-2; D: .; CDR3: CASSPHSPGELFF; DNA: TGCGCCAGCAGTCCCCACTCTCCTGGGGAGCTGTTTTTT
V: TRBV6-7; size: once; J: TRBJ2-7; D: TRBD1; CDR3: CASSYLRDRSSYEQYF; DNA: TGTGCCAGCAGTTACCTGCGGGACAGGAGCTCCTACGAGCAGTACTTC
V: TRBV7-2; size: once; J: TRBJ2-4; D: .; CDR3: CASSAGSYKNIQYF; DNA: TGTGCCAGCAGCGCCGGGTCTTATAAAAACATTCAGTACTTC
V: TRBV5-1; size: .; J: TRBJ2-1; D: .; CDR3: CASFVSQGYNEQFF; DNA: TGCGCCAGCTTCGTCTCTCAGGGTTACAATGAGCAGTTCTTC
V: TRBV5-4; size: few; J: TRBJ1-2; D: TRBD1; CDR3: CASYELGQGAHGYTF; DNA: TGTGCCAGTTACGAGCTGGGACAGGGAGCCCATGGCTACACCTTC
V: TRBV9; size: .; J: TRBJ2-1; D: TRBD1; CDR3: CASSVGKLDRGYNEQFF; DNA: TGTGCCAGCAGCGTAGGAAAGTTGGACAGGGGCTACAATGAGCAGTTCTTC
V: TRBV6-1; size: .; J: TRBJ1-2; D: .; CDR3: CASRGLGGYGYTF; DNA: TGTGCCAGCCGGGGGTTAGGCGGCTATGGCTACACCTTC
V: TRBV19; size: .; J: TRBJ1-2; D: .; CDR3: CASSKGTLDGYTF; DNA: TGTGCCAGTAGTAAAGGGACATTGGATGGCTACACCTTC
V: TRBV6-1; size: .; J: TRBJ2-1; D: .; CDR3: CASRTRNEQFF; DNA: TGTGCCAGCAGAACGAGGAATGAGCAGTTCTTC
V: TRBV12-5; size: few; J: TRBJ2-3; D: .; CDR3: CASATRDTQYF; DNA: TGTGCTAGTGCCACCAGGGATACGCAGTATTTT
V: TRBV5-1; size: .; J: TRBJ2-6; D: TRBD1; CDR3: CASSPPGQSSGANVLTF; DNA: TGCGCCAGCAGCCCCCCGGGACAGAGCTCTGGGGCCAACGTCCTGACTTTC
V: TRBV5-6; size: once; J: TRBJ2-1; D: .; CDR3: CASSYTGSTFNEQFF; DNA: TGTGCCAGCAGCTACACAGGGTCTACCTTCAATGAGCAGTTCTTC
V: TRBV7-2; size: .; J: TRBJ2-1; D: TRBD2; CDR3: CASSLDPLAGEQFF; DNA: TGTGCCAGCAGCTTAGATCCTCTAGCGGGTGAGCAGTTCTTC
V: TRBV5-1; size: .; J: TRBJ1-1; D: TRBD1; CDR3: CASRTGRNTEAFF; DNA: TGCGCCAGCCGGACAGGGCGGAACACTGAAGCTTTCTTT
V: TRBV6-5; size: .; J: TRBJ2-7; D: TRBD1; CDR3: CASWTGGFHEQYF; DNA: TGTGCCAGTTGGACAGGGGGCTTCCACGAGCAGTACTTC